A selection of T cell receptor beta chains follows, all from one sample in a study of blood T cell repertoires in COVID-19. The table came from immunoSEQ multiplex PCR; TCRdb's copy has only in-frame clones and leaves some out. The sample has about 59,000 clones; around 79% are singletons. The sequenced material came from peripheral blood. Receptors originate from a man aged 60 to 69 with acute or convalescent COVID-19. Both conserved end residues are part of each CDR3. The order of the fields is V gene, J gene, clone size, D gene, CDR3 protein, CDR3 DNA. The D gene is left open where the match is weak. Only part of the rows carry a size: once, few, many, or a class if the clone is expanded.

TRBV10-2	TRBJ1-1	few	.	CASSSLVGGVNTEAFF	TGCGCCAGCAGTTCCTTAGTTGGGGGGGTGAACACTGAAGCTTTCTTT
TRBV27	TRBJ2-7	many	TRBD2	CASSLLAGVYEQYF	TGTGCCAGCAGTCTCTTAGCGGGGGTCTACGAGCAGTACTTC
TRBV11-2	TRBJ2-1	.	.	CASSLDIGYNEQFF	TGTGCCAGCAGCTTAGATATCGGCTACAATGAGCAGTTCTTC
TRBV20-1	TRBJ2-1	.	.	CSARVPSDQFF	TGCAGTGCTAGAGTACCTAGCGATCAGTTCTTC
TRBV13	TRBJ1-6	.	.	CASSLGAGVSPLHF	TGTGCCAGCAGCCTCGGGGCAGGGGTTTCACCCCTCCACTTT
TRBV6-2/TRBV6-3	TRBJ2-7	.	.	CASSYSRTGGLANYEQYF	TGTGCCAGCAGTTACAGCCGCACAGGGGGACTAGCCAACTACGAGCAGTACTTC
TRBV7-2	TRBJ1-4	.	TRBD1	CASSRTGNNEKLFF	TGTGCCAGCAGCCGGACAGGGAATAATGAAAAACTGTTTTTT
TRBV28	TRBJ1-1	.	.	CASSSTAWAFF	TGTGCCAGCAGTTCCACAGCATGGGCTTTCTTT
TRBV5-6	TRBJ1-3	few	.	CASSSKQGGNTIYF	TGTGCCAGCAGCTCCAAGCAGGGGGGAAACACCATATATTTT
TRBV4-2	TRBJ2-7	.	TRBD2	CASSQGGGSYEQYF	TGTGCCAGCAGCCAAGGGGGCGGGAGTTACGAGCAGTACTTC
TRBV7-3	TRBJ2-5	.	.	CASSSTNKETQYF	TGTGCCAGCAGCTCGACAAATAAAGAGACCCAGTACTTC
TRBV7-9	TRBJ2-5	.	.	CASSLVRDQETQYF	TGTGCCAGCAGCTTAGTCAGGGACCAAGAGACCCAGTACTTC
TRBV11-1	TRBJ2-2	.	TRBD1	CASSLMEQGTGELFF	TGTGCCAGCAGCTTAATGGAACAGGGGACCGGGGAGCTGTTTTTT
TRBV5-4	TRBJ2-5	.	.	CASSPDSQETQYF	TGTGCCAGCAGCCCGGACAGCCAAGAGACCCAGTACTTC
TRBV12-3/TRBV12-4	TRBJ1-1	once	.	CASTLGGYTEAFF	TGTGCCAGCACCCTAGGAGGCTACACTGAAGCTTTCTTT
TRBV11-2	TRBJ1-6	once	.	CASSDGQRSSYNSPLHF	TGTGCCAGCAGCGACGGACAGCGGAGCTCCTATAATTCACCCCTCCACTTT
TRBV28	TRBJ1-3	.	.	CASSLLASGNTIYF	TGTGCCAGCAGTTTGTTGGCCTCTGGAAACACCATATATTTT
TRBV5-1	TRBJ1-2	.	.	CASSLVGGGYGYTF	TGCGCCAGCAGCTTGGTCGGGGGAGGATATGGCTACACCTTC
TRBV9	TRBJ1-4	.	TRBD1	CASSASGTGVEKLFF	TGTGCCAGCAGCGCCTCCGGGACAGGGGTAGAAAAACTGTTTTTT
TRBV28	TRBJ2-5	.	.	CASKEGPSQETQYF	TGTGCCAGCAAGGAGGGACCCTCACAAGAGACCCAGTACTTC
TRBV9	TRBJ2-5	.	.	CASSVADRLVDQEAQYF	TGTGCCAGCAGCGTAGCCGATAGACTTGTTGACCAAGAGGCCCAGTACTTC
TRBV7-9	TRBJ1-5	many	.	CASSSTPDQPQHF	TGTGCCAGCAGCTCCACTCCCGATCAGCCCCAGCATTTT
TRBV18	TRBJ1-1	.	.	CASSVGGNTEAFF	TGTGCCAGTTCGGTCGGAGGGAACACTGAAGCTTTCTTT
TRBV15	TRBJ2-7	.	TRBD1	CATSRAGTGIYEQYF	TGTGCCACCAGCAGAGCAGGGACAGGGATTTACGAGCAGTACTTC
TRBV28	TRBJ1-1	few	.	CASSFPGGYRNEAFF	TGTGCCAGCAGTTTCCCGGGGGGGTACCGAAATGAAGCTTTCTTT
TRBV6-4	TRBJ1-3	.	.	CASAAQQGGTIYF	TGTGCCAGCGCTGCCCAACAGGGCGGCACCATATATTTT
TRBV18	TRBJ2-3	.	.	CASSTSGTDTQYF	TGTGCCAGCTCGACCAGCGGGACAGATACGCAGTATTTT
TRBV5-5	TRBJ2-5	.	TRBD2	CASSPNGLAEQETQYF	TGTGCCAGCAGCCCAAATGGACTAGCGGAACAAGAGACCCAGTACTTC
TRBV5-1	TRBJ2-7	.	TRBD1	CASSLEQRGTGGDEQYF	TGCGCCAGCAGCTTGGAACAAAGGGGGACAGGGGGCGACGAGCAGTACTTC
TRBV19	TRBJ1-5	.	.	CATTQGIGSNQPQHF	TGTGCCACCACGCAGGGTATCGGAAGCAATCAGCCCCAGCATTTT
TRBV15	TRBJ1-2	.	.	CATSRGRDNYGYTF	TGTGCCACCAGCAGAGGGAGGGATAACTATGGCTACACCTTC
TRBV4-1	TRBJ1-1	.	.	CASSQEAGFKNTEAFF	TGCGCCAGCAGCCAAGAGGCAGGCTTTAAGAACACTGAAGCTTTCTTT
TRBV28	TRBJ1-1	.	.	CASSLGGIEAFF	TGTGCCAGCAGTTTAGGGGGGATTGAAGCTTTCTTT
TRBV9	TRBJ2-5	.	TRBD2	CASSVASGQETQYF	TGTGCCAGCAGCGTAGCTAGCGGCCAAGAGACCCAGTACTTC
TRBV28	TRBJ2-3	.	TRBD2	CASSYSGRSTDTQYF	TGTGCCAGCAGTTATAGCGGGAGAAGCACAGATACGCAGTATTTT
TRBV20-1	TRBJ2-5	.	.	CSAISETQYF	TGCAGTGCAATCTCGGAGACCCAGTACTTC
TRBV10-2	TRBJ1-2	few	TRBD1	CASSESGTGGGDYGYTF	TGCGCCAGCAGTGAATCCGGGACAGGGGGTGGAGACTATGGCTACACCTTC
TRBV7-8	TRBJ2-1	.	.	CASSLGRDEQFF	TGTGCCAGCAGCTTAGGGAGAGATGAGCAGTTCTTC
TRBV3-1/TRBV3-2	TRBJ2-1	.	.	CASSRAGNEQFF	TGTGCCAGCAGCCGTGCCGGGAATGAGCAGTTCTTC
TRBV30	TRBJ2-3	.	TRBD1	CAWTLGQNSDTQYF	TGTGCCTGGACCTTGGGACAGAATTCAGATACGCAGTATTTT
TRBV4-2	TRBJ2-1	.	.	CASSPKRGSTSYNEQFF	TGTGCCAGCAGCCCCAAAAGGGGGAGCACTTCCTACAATGAGCAGTTCTTC
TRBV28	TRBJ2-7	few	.	CASSFLQGDEQYF	TGTGCCAGCAGTTTCCTGCAAGGGGACGAGCAGTACTTC
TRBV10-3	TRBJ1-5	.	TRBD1	CAISRTGNSNQPQHF	TGTGCCATCAGCCGGACAGGAAATAGCAATCAGCCCCAGCATTTT
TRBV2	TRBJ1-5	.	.	CASREGGGSNQPQHF	TGTGCCAGCAGGGAGGGCGGGGGTTCCAATCAGCCCCAGCATTTT
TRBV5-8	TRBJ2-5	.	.	CASSLEAAQETQYF	TGTGCCAGCAGCTTGGAGGCGGCTCAAGAGACCCAGTACTTC
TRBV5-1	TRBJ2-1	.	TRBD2	CASSFTSGNHEQFF	TGCGCCAGCAGCTTTACTAGCGGGAACCATGAGCAGTTCTTC
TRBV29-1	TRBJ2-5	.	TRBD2	CSVGSGRETQYF	TGCAGCGTTGGGAGCGGGAGGGAGACCCAGTACTTC
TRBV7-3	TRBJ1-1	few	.	CASSSSLNTEAFF	TGTGCCAGCAGCTCGTCTCTGAACACTGAAGCTTTCTTT
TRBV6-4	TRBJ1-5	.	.	CASILPFKTNQPQHF	TGTGCCAGCATCCTCCCGTTTAAGACTAATCAGCCCCAGCATTTT
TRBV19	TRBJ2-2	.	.	CASSRNTGELFF	TGTGCCAGTAGCCGTAACACCGGGGAGCTGTTTTTT
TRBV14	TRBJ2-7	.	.	CASSQDQGGRVYEQYF	TGTGCCAGCAGCCAAGATCAGGGCGGCAGGGTCTACGAGCAGTACTTC
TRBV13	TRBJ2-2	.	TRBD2	CASSLLAGVSNTGELFF	TGTGCCAGCAGCTTATTAGCGGGAGTCAGTAACACCGGGGAGCTGTTTTTT
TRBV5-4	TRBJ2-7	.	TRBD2	CASSLPSGLTYEQYF	TGTGCCAGCAGCTTGCCTAGCGGTCTTACCTACGAGCAGTACTTC
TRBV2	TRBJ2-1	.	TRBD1	CASTRQGVINEQFF	TGTGCCAGCACCCGACAGGGAGTGATCAATGAGCAGTTCTTC
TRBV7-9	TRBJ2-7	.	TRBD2	CASSLDPAGAPKQYF	TGTGCCAGCAGCTTAGATCCAGCGGGAGCCCCAAAGCAGTACTTC
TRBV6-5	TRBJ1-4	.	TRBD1	CASSPTGASYEKLFF	TGTGCCAGCAGTCCAACAGGGGCATCATATGAAAAACTGTTTTTT
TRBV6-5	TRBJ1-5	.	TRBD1	CAGSRRGLQPQHF	TGTGCCGGCTCGCGAAGGGGGCTTCAGCCCCAGCATTTT